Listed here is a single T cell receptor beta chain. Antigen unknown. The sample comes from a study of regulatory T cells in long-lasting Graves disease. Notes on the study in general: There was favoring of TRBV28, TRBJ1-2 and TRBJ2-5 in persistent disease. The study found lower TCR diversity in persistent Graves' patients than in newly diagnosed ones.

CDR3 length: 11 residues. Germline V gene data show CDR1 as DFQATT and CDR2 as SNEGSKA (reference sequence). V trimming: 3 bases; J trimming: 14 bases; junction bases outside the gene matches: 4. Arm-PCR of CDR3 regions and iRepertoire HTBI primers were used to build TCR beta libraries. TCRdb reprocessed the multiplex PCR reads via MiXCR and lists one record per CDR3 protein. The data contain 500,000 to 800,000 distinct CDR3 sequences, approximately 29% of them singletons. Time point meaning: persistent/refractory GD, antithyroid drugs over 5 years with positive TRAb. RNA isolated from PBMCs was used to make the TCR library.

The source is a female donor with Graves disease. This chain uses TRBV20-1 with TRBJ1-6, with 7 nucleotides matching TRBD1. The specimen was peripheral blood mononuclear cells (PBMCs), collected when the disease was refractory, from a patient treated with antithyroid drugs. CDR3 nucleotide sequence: TGCAGTGCTAGCACAGGGGCCACCCTCCACTTT. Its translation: CSASTGATLHF.